This T cell receptor beta chain was sequenced for a study of blood T cell repertoires in COVID-19. The overall study: COVID-19 samples, acute and convalescent, were from the United States, Italy and Spain. The cDNA or gDNA used as material had been derived from T cells, B-cell-depleted T cells, or PBMCs.

The age range of participants was about 18 to 89 years, with residence in about two dozen US areas. The junction had 14 bases not matched to a gene; V was cut back by 4 bases and J by 5 bases. This CDR3 contains 19 residues. Germline lookup yields CDR1 SGHRS and CDR2 YFSETQ. Authors' analysis steps: Estimation of nucleated cell counts relied on the amplification of reference gene primers. Repertoires were generated with immunoSEQ multiplex PCR, while TCRdb's copy carries only in-frame clones and drops some. V, J and clone size reflect that table, while D and trimming were determined from the DNA. Of a few hundred thousand clones listed, roughly 89% were seen once; the top ten hold 8.8%.

V is TRBV5-1 and J is TRBJ2-5; TRBD2 matches 16 bases. This receptor was identified in a man aged 40-49 years who had recovered from COVID-19. Sequenced input: PBMCs or T cells enriched from blood (not recorded which). Here the CDR3 reads CASSGRVGLAGGRSETQYF. The CDR3 DNA reads TGCGCCAGCAGCGGACGCGTGGGACTAGCGGGGGGGCGTAGTGAGACCCAGTACTTC.